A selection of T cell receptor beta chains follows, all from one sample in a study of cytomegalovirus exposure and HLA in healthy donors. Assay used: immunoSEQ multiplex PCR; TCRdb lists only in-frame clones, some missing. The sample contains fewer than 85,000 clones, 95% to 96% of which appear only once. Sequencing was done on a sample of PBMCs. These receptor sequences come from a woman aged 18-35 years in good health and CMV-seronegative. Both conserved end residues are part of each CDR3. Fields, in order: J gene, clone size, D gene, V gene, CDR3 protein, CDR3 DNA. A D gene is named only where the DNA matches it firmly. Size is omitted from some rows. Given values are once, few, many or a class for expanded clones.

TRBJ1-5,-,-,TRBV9,CASSLDSTQPQHF,TGTGCCAGCAGCCTTGACAGTACTCAGCCCCAGCATTTT
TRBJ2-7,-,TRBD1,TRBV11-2,CASSLVLRTGGVEQYF,TGTGCCAGCAGCTTAGTCCTACGGACAGGGGGGGTCGAGCAGTACTTC
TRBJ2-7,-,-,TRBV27,CASSLGQTYEQYF,TGTGCCAGCAGCTTAGGACAGACCTACGAGCAGTACTTC
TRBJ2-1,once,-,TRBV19,CASSIDGQRGQFF,TGTGCCAGTAGTATAGACGGACAGCGAGGCCAGTTCTTC
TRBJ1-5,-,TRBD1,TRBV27,CASSHGQVRGQPQHF,TGTGCCAGCAGCCACGGACAGGTTCGCGGACAGCCCCAGCATTTT
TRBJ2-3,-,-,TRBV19,CASSIPSHTDTQYF,TGTGCCAGTAGTATCCCTAGCCACACAGATACGCAGTATTTT
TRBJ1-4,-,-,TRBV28,CASSSPAGDTGWTNEKLFF,TGTGCCAGCAGTTCCCCCGCAGGGGATACGGGTTGGACTAATGAAAAACTGTTTTTT
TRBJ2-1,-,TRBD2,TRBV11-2,CASSLTGEAAGGRNEQFF,TGTGCCAGCAGCCTGACCGGCGAGGCGGCGGGAGGGCGGAATGAGCAGTTCTTC
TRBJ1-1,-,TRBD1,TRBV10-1,CASSYVRDRGPTEAFF,TGCGCCAGCAGTTACGTCCGGGACAGGGGGCCCACTGAAGCTTTCTTT
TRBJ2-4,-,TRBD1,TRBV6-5,CASSYAGTGSGIQYF,TGTGCCAGCAGTTACGCAGGGACAGGGAGTGGCATTCAGTACTTC
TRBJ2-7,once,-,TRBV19,CASSEGTSYEQYF,TGTGCCAGTAGTGAGGGTACCTCCTACGAGCAGTACTTC
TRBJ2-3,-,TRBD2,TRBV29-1,CSVGLAGTDTQYF,TGCAGCGTCGGACTAGCGGGCACAGATACGCAGTATTTT
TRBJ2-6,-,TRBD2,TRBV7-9,CASSLGPGGEAF,TGTGCCAGCAGCTTAGGTCCGGGGGGGGAGGCTTTC
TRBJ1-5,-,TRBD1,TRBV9,CASSAWDSGNQPQHF,TGTGCCAGCAGCGCGTGGGACAGCGGTAATCAGCCCCAGCATTTT
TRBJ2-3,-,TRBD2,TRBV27,CASTPWTSGAPRTKDTQYF,TGTGCCAGCACCCCGTGGACTAGCGGAGCCCCCAGAACGAAGGATACGCAGTATTTT
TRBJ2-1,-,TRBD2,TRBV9,CASSVEIYSASGNNEQFF,TGTGCCAGCAGCGTAGAAATATATTCGGCTAGCGGAAACAATGAGCAGTTCTTC
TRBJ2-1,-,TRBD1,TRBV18,CASSPDDRGFNGQFF,TGTGCCAGCTCACCAGATGACAGGGGGTTCAATGGGCAGTTCTTC
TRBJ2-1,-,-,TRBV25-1,CASSEFRDRGLNEQFF,TGTGCCAGCAGTGAATTCAGGGACAGAGGACTAAATGAGCAGTTCTTC
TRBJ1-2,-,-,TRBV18,CASSPTPTVGVNYGYTF,TGTGCCAGCTCACCCACACCCACGGTAGGGGTTAACTATGGCTACACCTTC
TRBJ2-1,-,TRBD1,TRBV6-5,CATGALVGEQFF,TGTGCAACAGGGGCCCTTGTTGGTGAGCAGTTCTTC
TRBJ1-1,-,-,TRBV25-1,CASSKQPNTEAFF,TGTGCCAGCAGCAAACAGCCGAACACTGAAGCTTTCTTT
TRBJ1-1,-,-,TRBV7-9,CASSLGAVNTEAFF,TGTGCCAGCAGCTTAGGTGCGGTGAACACTGAAGCTTTCTTT
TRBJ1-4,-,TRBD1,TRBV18,CASSPPGGWGEKLFF,TGTGCCAGCTCCCCCCCAGGGGGGTGGGGTGAAAAACTGTTTTTT
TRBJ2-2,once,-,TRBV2,CASAGDTGELFF,TGTGCCTCAGCAGGGGACACCGGGGAGCTGTTTTTT
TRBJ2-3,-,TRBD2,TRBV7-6,CASSSQTSGMRFPDTQYF,TGTGCCAGCAGCTCGCAGACTAGCGGGATGAGGTTCCCAGATACGCAGTATTTT
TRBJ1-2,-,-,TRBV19,CASSNDWDFSGYTF,TGTGCCAGTAGTAACGATTGGGACTTTTCTGGCTACACCTTC
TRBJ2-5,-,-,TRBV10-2,CASSGRQGLGGTQYF,TGCGCCAGCAGTGGCCGACAGGGCTTGGGGGGGACCCAGTACTTC
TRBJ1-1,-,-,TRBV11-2,CASSLPLSPTPNTEAFF,TGTGCCAGCAGCTTACCCCTGAGCCCCACTCCTAACACTGAAGCTTTCTTT
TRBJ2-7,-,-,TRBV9,CASSAGVPDYEQYF,TGTGCCAGCAGCGCCGGAGTTCCAGACTACGAGCAGTACTTC
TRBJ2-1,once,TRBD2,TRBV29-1,CSGEAGGPDNEQFF,TGCAGCGGGGAAGCGGGAGGGCCCGACAATGAGCAGTTCTTC
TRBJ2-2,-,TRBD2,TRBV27,CASTGTSGNTGELFF,TGTGCCAGCACTGGGACTAGCGGGAACACCGGGGAGCTGTTTTTT
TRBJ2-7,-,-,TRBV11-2,CASSLMKPLNSYEQYF,TGTGCCAGCAGCTTAATGAAGCCCCTTAACTCCTACGAGCAGTACTTC